Each of the 14 T cell receptor beta chains below was sequenced from the same sample in a study of blood T cell repertoires in COVID-19. Sequencing was performed with immunoSEQ multiplex PCR; in TCRdb, only in-frame clones are kept and a portion is missing. Of 55,000 to 65,000 clones listed, 75% to 90% are singletons. Sequencing was done on a sample of peripheral blood. The receptors stem from an older woman with COVID-19, enrolled during active disease.

V and J are TRBV19 and TRBJ2-1; D is uncertain. V lost 3 bases and J 6 bases, leaving 12 bases between the germline ends. Germline V CDR1 and CDR2: LNHDA, SQIVND (reference sequence). This CDR3 has 14 residues. Here the CDR3 reads CASSIWARTNEQFF. The CDR3 bases are TGTGCCAGTAGTATTTGGGCCAGAACCAATGAGCAGTTCTTC.

The chain combines TRBV6-6 with TRBJ1-2; TRBD1 matches 8 bases. CDR1 and CDR2 from the germline V gene are MNHNY and SVGAGI (reference sequence). The CDR3 contains 16 residues. After removal of 0 bases from V and 8 bases from J, the junction contained 11 bases not matched to a gene. CDR3 in DNA: TGTGCCAGCAGTTACTCGATAACTTCCGGACAGGGCGGCTACACCTTC. This codes for CASSYSITSGQGGYTF.

This clone has only one observation. The chain recombines TRBV7-9 with TRBJ2-3, with D perhaps matching TRBD2 (5 bases). The germline CDR1 and CDR2 sequences are SEHNR and FQNEAQ (reference sequence). This CDR3 is built from 15 residues. The V gene lost 1 base and the J gene lost 1 base, with 9 bases spanning the gap. CDR3 loop: CASSLVSGGTDTQYF. The CDR3 DNA reads TGTGCCAGCAGCTTAGTTTCCGGGGGCACAGATACGCAGTATTTT.

The chain recombines TRBV11-3 with TRBJ2-5; D is ambiguous. Germline CDR1 reads SGHNT; CDR2 reads YENEEA. Between the trimmed V and J ends, which lost 1 base and 5 bases, there was a span of 11 bases. There are 14 residues in the CDR3. CDR3 region: CASSLGAPAETQYF. Here the CDR3 DNA reads TGTGCCAGCAGCTTAGGGGCACCGGCCGAGACCCAGTACTTC.

V is TRBV9 and J is TRBJ2-2, with 8 bases fitting TRBD1. Germline trimming cut 3 bases from V and 1 base from J; bases unmatched to any gene: 5. Germline CDR1 and CDR2: SGDLS and YYNGEE. This CDR3 has 16 residues. The CDR3 bases are TGTGCCAGCAGCGCGACAGGGGCCCTGAACACCGGGGAGCTGTTTTTT. Translation: CASSATGALNTGELFF.

The V gene is TRBV9, the J gene TRBJ2-3; TRBD1 is a possible D gene (6 bases). The CDR3 extends over 15 amino acids. The germline CDR1 and CDR2 sequences are SGDLS and YYNGEE. With 0 bases removed from V and 0 bases from J, the gap between germline ends came to 8 bases. CDR3 bases: TGTGCCAGCAGCGTAGGGGACATTAGCACAGATACGCAGTATTTT. It translates to CASSVGDISTDTQYF.

The CDR3, as DNA: TGTGCCAGCAGGGGGACCGCGGACAGGGGTAGGAATGAGCAGTTCTTC. This encodes CASRGTADRGRNEQFF. The genes are TRBV7-9 and TRBJ2-1; 9 bases map to TRBD1. This CDR3 spans 16 amino acids. Germline CDR1 is SEHNR and CDR2 is FQNEAQ (reference sequence). Trimming at V came to 6 bases and at J to 7 bases, leaving 13 bases not matched to a gene. Full variable domain (outside the CDR3, taken from reference TRBV7-9 and TRBJ2-1): DTGVSQNPRHKITKRGQNVTFRCDPISEHNRLYWYRQTLGQGPEFLTYFQNEAQLEKSRLLSDRFSAERPKGSFSTLEIQRTEQGDSAMYLCASRGTADRGRNEQFFGPGTRLTVL.

This clone was counted a single time. The chain has TRBV6-6 and TRBJ2-7; D remains unclear. The CDR3 loop spans 14 amino acids. Germline CDR1 is MNHNY and CDR2 is SVGAGI (reference sequence). Trimming left V 0 bases short and J 1 base short, with 7 bases between. In DNA form, the CDR3 reads TGTGCCAGCAGTTACTCCCCACTTTCCTACGAGCAGTACTTC. Translating it yields CASSYSPLSYEQYF.

This sequence joins TRBV2 and TRBJ2-5, with 8 positions matching TRBD2. CDR1 is SNHLY and CDR2 is FYNNEI in the germline V gene. This CDR3 spans 13 amino acids. The V gene end was trimmed by 6 bases and the J gene end by 5 bases; junction bases not matched to a gene: 5. Here the CDR3 reads CASSAGGGETQYF. The CDR3, as DNA: TGTGCCAGCAGCGCGGGAGGAGGGGAGACCCAGTACTTC.

The chain is built from TRBV11-2 and TRBJ2-1; maybe TRBD2 (6 bases). Trimming removed 4 bases at V and 0 bases at J, with 22 bases between. Germline lookup yields CDR1 SGHAT and CDR2 FQNNGV. This CDR3 contains 19 residues. CDR3 bases: TGTGCCAGCAGCTCTCCGGTGCGGGGAGGTCCGAGCTCCTACAATGAGCAGTTCTTC. It encodes CASSSPVRGGPSSYNEQFF.

The chain combines TRBV27 with TRBJ1-2, with D perhaps matching TRBD1 (5 bases). The V end lost 3 bases, the J end lost 8 bases, and 19 bases lay between the germline ends. CDR3 length: 15 residues. Looked up from germline, CDR1 is MNHEY and CDR2 is SMNVEV (reference sequence). The CDR3 DNA reads as TGTGCCAGCAGTTTGGGGCCGTCCCCCAAGGGGGGCTACACCTTC. Translated: CASSLGPSPKGGYTF.

Details on this clone: The junction differs from germline at one of its ends, possibly a read error. The chain joins TRBV7-2 to TRBJ2-3, with 7 bases that match TRBD2. Germline V CDR1 and CDR2: SGHTA, FQGNSA. The CDR3 spans 14 residues. The CDR3 DNA follows: TGTGCCAGCAGCTTCCGACTAGCTTCAGACACGCAGTATTTT. The encoded protein is CASSFRLASDTQYF.

This chain connects TRBV7-2 to TRBJ2-2; 12 bases are shared with TRBD2. Germline assignment: CDR1 SGHTA and CDR2 FQGNSA. Losses at the gene ends were 4 bases for V and 5 bases for J; bases not matched to a gene: 5. This CDR3 is built from 16 residues. The CDR3 sequence: CASSYRGLAGTGELFF. The CDR3 DNA sequence: TGTGCCAGCAGCTACCGTGGACTAGCGGGGACCGGGGAGCTGTTTTTT.

The chain recombines TRBV7-2 with TRBJ2-7; 11 positions agree with TRBD2. The CDR3 has 16 residues. With V trimmed by 5 bases and J by 3 bases, 9 bases remained unmatched. Germline V lookup: CDR1 SGHTA, CDR2 FQGNSA. The CDR3 sequence: CASSPGRLAGFYEQYF. The DNA for the CDR3 is TGTGCCAGCAGCCCGGGGAGACTAGCGGGGTTCTACGAGCAGTACTTC.